This T cell receptor beta chain was captured by sequencing in a study of blood T cell repertoires in COVID-19. Study-wide background: COVID-19 samples collected from the United States, Italy and Spain covered acute and convalescent phases. Sample material is recorded as cDNA or gDNA derived from T cells, B-cell-depleted T cells, or PBMCs.

Authors' methods: Amplifying reference gene primers gave estimates of nucleated cell counts. Clones were read by immunoSEQ multiplex PCR, and TCRdb kept only the in-frame ones, dropping some. V and J calls and clone size come straight from that table; D and trimming were deduced from the DNA. This table holds approximately 140,000 clones, 80% to 90% found once. V lost 0 bases to trimming and J lost 4 bases, with 10 bases between them. CDR3 length equals 14 residues. The germline V gene has CDR1 GTSNPN and CDR2 SVGIG (reference sequence). This clone was recorded once. Specimen: peripheral blood. This chain joins TRBV30 and TRBJ1-3; D remains unclear. The receptor was isolated from a woman aged 55-70 years with COVID-19, enrolled during active disease. The CDR3 bases are TGTGCCTGGAGTGTAACTAAATCGGGAAACACCATATATTTT. It codes for CAWSVTKSGNTIYF.